This T cell receptor (beta chain) was recorded in a study of blood T cell repertoires in COVID-19. The CDR3 runs to 15 residues. From germline, CDR1 is GTSNPN and CDR2 SVGIG (reference sequence). Trimming took 5 bases from V and 5 from J, leaving 19 bases between them. This clone was counted only a few times. Sequenced by immunoSEQ multiplex PCR; TCRdb stores in-frame clones only, minus some. The sample yields 270,000 or so clones, about 87% seen once. This receptor was taken from a woman in her thirties or forties with acute COVID-19. The specimen sequenced was PBMCs or T cells enriched from blood (not recorded which). The rearrangement uses TRBV30 and TRBJ1-5, with a weak D call TRBD1 (6 bases). The CDR3 coding sequence is TGTGCCTGGGGAAGGGGGAAATCTACAGATCAGCCCCAGCATTTT. Protein: CAWGRGKSTDQPQHF.